These T cell receptor beta chains were read from a single sample in a study of CD8+ T cells in alopecia areata. Some clones are missing from TCRdb's copy, which holds only in-frame ones; the method was immunoSEQ multiplex PCR. The sample contains some 240,000 clones, around 62% of which appear only once. This specimen consisted of CD4+ T cells sorted from blood, obtained at week 0. The source of these receptors is a human donor with alopecia areata. The CDR3 runs from the conserved cysteine through the conserved F or W. Fields, in order: clone size, V gene, J gene, D gene, CDR3 DNA, CDR3 protein. The D gene is left open where the match is weak. Clone size appears in some rows only: once, few, many, or a class for an expanded clone.

few,TRBV5-1,TRBJ1-5,.,TGCGCCAGCAGCTCCGACGGGTATAGCAATCAGCCCCAGCATTTT,CASSSDGYSNQPQHF
few,TRBV6-5,TRBJ2-3,.,TGTGCCAGCAGCCGGGACATGACCACAGATACGCAGTATTTT,CASSRDMTTDTQYF
.,TRBV5-1,TRBJ2-7,.,TGCGCCAGCGGCCCCCAGGGGGGCTCCTACGAGCAGTACTTC,CASGPQGGSYEQYF
few,TRBV10-3,TRBJ1-1,.,TGTGCCATCAACCAGGAAAGGGGCCTATCTGAAGCTTTCTTT,CAINQERGLSEAFF
.,TRBV11-2,TRBJ2-1,TRBD2,TGTGCCAGCAAAGTGATTGGACTAGCGGGGAGCACCTCCTACAATGAGCAGTTCTTC,CASKVIGLAGSTSYNEQFF
.,TRBV27,TRBJ1-2,.,TGTGCCACACGATCCTCACAGAACTATGGCTACACCTTC,CATRSSQNYGYTF
.,TRBV18,TRBJ1-2,.,TGTGCCAGCTCACCAAGGGGATCGGACTATGGCTACACCTTC,CASSPRGSDYGYTF
few,TRBV7-9,TRBJ2-2,.,TGTGCCAGCAGCTTAACAGGGACGAACACCGGGGAGCTGTTTTTT,CASSLTGTNTGELFF
.,TRBV7-8,TRBJ2-3,.,TGTGCCAGCAGCCCGCGAGGGGGGAGCGGGAGCACAGATACGCAGTATTTT,CASSPRGGSGSTDTQYF
.,TRBV10-3,TRBJ2-7,.,TGTGCCATCAGGAAGGACTACGAGCAGTACTTC,CAIRKDYEQYF
.,TRBV6-5,TRBJ2-1,TRBD2,TGTGCCAGCAGTCTTAGGACTAGCGGGGCTGCGGAGCAGTTCTTC,CASSLRTSGAAEQFF
.,TRBV30,TRBJ1-2,.,TGTGCCTGGAGTGTAGGCCTGGGACCGAATGGCTACACCTTC,CAWSVGLGPNGYTF
.,TRBV30,TRBJ1-6,.,TGTGCCTGGAGTCGAGGGAACAATTCACCCCTCCACTTT,CAWSRGNNSPLHF
.,TRBV30,TRBJ2-3,.,TGTGCCTGGAGTGGAGAAGGGGGCACAGATACGCAGTATTTT,CAWSGEGGTDTQYF
.,TRBV30,TRBJ1-1,.,TGTGCCTGGAGTGAGGTACTCCGGCCGGTGAACACTGAAGCTTTCTTT,CAWSEVLRPVNTEAFF
few,TRBV6-5,TRBJ1-1,TRBD1,TGTGCCAGCACTAAACTACAGGGGGCCCGGACTGAAGCTTTCTTT,CASTKLQGARTEAFF
.,TRBV6-6,TRBJ1-2,TRBD1,TGTGCCAGCAGTTACTCCGCAGGGGGAGACTATGGCTACACCTTC,CASSYSAGGDYGYTF
.,TRBV7-2,TRBJ2-6,.,TGTGCCAGCAGCATTGAGGGGACTGGGGCCAACGTCCTGACTTTC,CASSIEGTGANVLTF
.,TRBV9,TRBJ2-5,.,TGTGCCAGCAGCGTCGGGACATTCCAAGAGACCCAGTACTTC,CASSVGTFQETQYF
.,TRBV29-1,TRBJ1-1,.,TGCAGCGCTATCCGGGCGGGCACTGAAGCTTTCTTT,CSAIRAGTEAFF
few,TRBV29-1,TRBJ2-5,.,TGCAGCGTTGAAGCCCAGACAGAGACCCAGTACTTC,CSVEAQTETQYF
.,TRBV6-1,TRBJ2-3,.,TGTGCCAGCAGTGTACAGGGTGGGACAGATACGCAGTATTTT,CASSVQGGTDTQYF
.,TRBV2,TRBJ2-7,.,TGTGCCAGCAGCCGGGACGTGCGCGAGCAGTACTTC,CASSRDVREQYF
.,TRBV6-5,TRBJ2-7,.,TGTGCCAGCAGTGGCCGGACAGGGAGGGCCTACGAGCAGTACTTC,CASSGRTGRAYEQYF
few,TRBV30,TRBJ1-1,.,TGTGCCTGGAGGCGGACAGTAGTGGCTTTCTTT,CAWRRTVVAFF
few,TRBV29-1,TRBJ1-4,TRBD1,TGCAGCGTGATGACAGGGGACGAAAAACTGTTTTTT,CSVMTGDEKLFF
.,TRBV14,TRBJ2-7,.,TGTGCCAGCAGCCAGGGACCAGGATCCCTCGAGCAGTACTTC,CASSQGPGSLEQYF
few,TRBV4-2,TRBJ1-2,.,TGTGCCAGCAGCCCGGGCGGCAGCGCCCGGGATGGCTACACCTTC,CASSPGGSARDGYTF
.,TRBV5-4,TRBJ2-3,.,TGTGCCAGCAGCTTGAGGCTCCCGGTCTCAGATACGCAGTATTTT,CASSLRLPVSDTQYF
.,TRBV4-1,TRBJ1-2,TRBD1,TGCGCCAGCAGCCAACCCCGACAGGGAGCTCTTTATGGCTACACCTTC,CASSQPRQGALYGYTF
.,TRBV5-1,TRBJ2-5,TRBD1,TGCGCCAGCAGCGTCTCACAGGGGTGGGAGACCCAGTACTTC,CASSVSQGWETQYF
.,TRBV6-5,TRBJ1-5,.,TGTGCCAGCAGCCAAACTGGTAGCAATCAGCCCCAGCATTTT,CASSQTGSNQPQHF
.,TRBV29-1,TRBJ1-1,.,TGCAGCGTTGGGGATCAGGGTCACACTGAAGCTTTCTTT,CSVGDQGHTEAFF
many,TRBV25-1,TRBJ2-1,.,TGTGCCAGCAGTGGATCCTGGGGCGATGAGCAGTTCTTC,CASSGSWGDEQFF
few,TRBV5-6,TRBJ1-6,TRBD1,TGTGCCAGCAGACAAACGACAGGGGGCTCCTATAATTCACCCCTCCACTTT,CASRQTTGGSYNSPLHF
.,TRBV29-1,TRBJ2-3,TRBD1,TGCAGCGTTGAAGAAGTTGGGACAGGCACAGATACGCAGTATTTT,CSVEEVGTGTDTQYF
once,TRBV27,TRBJ1-1,.,TGTGCCACAAACAGGAATCCCATTGAGAACACTGAAGCTTTCTTT,CATNRNPIENTEAFF
.,TRBV29-1,TRBJ2-4,.,TGCAGCGTTGACTTAGCGCAGGACATTCAGTACTTC,CSVDLAQDIQYF
few,TRBV30,TRBJ2-2,.,TGTGCCTGGAAGACAGGCCCGAACACCGGGGAGCTGTTTTTT,CAWKTGPNTGELFF
.,TRBV4-1,TRBJ1-5,.,TGCGCCAGCAGCCAAGTTGGCCGGACGATTCAGCCCCAGCATTTT,CASSQVGRTIQPQHF
few,TRBV30,TRBJ2-3,TRBD1,TGTGCCTGGAGTACAGGGGGCGCAGATACGCAGTATTTT,CAWSTGGADTQYF
.,TRBV5-1,TRBJ2-4,TRBD2,TGCGCCAGCAGCACAGGACTAGCGGGAGGGTCACCTATAGCCAAAAACATTCAGTACTTC,CASSTGLAGGSPIAKNIQYF
.,TRBV19,TRBJ1-2,.,TGTGCCAGTAGTATCCGGACGGCCTATGGCTACACCTTC,CASSIRTAYGYTF